These 20 T cell receptor beta chains came from one sample sequenced in a study of blood T cell repertoires in COVID-19. This table comes from immunoSEQ multiplex PCR, and its TCRdb copy is limited to in-frame clones, with some not included. This sample has roughly 61,000 clones, with around 70% found just once. The sequenced material came from peripheral blood. The receptors originated from an older woman with acute or convalescent COVID-19.

The chain joins TRBV18 to TRBJ1-2, with unresolved D. Per the germline V gene, CDR1 is KGHSH and CDR2 is LQKENI. CDR3 length: 14 amino acids. Trimming left V 6 bases short and J 8 bases short, with 19 bases between. CDR3: CASSLDVVMGGYTF. The CDR3 coding sequence is TGTGCCAGCTCCCTTGACGTGGTTATGGGCGGCTACACCTTC.

This clone was found once. The V and J genes are TRBV11-2 and TRBJ1-1; possible D gene TRBD1, 6 bases. V gave up 5 bases and J gave up 1 base, with 23 bases separating them. The CDR3 contains 18 residues. The V gene's germline CDR1 is SGHAT and CDR2 FQNNGV. CDR3 amino acids: CASSRHTGLPKQNTEAFF. CDR3 coding DNA: TGTGCCAGCAGCCGGCACACAGGGTTGCCGAAACAGAACACTGAAGCTTTCTTT. The complete variable domain, with remaining parts taken from reference TRBV11-2 and TRBJ1-1, reads EAGVAQSPRYKIIEKRQSVAFWCNPISGHATLYWYQQILGQGPKLLIQFQNNGVVDDSQLPKDRFSAERLKGVDSTLKIQPAKLEDSAVYLCASSRHTGLPKQNTEAFFGQGTRLTVV.

This chain connects TRBV6-5 to TRBJ1-2; D perhaps matches TRBD1 (6 bases). The CDR3 runs to 14 residues. In germline, CDR1 is MNHEY, CDR2 SVGAGI. Trimming removed 6 bases from V and 2 bases from J, with 13 bases in between. CDR3 sequence reads: CASSPQGLNYGYTF. The DNA for the CDR3 is TGTGCCAGCAGCCCCCAGGGGCTAAACTATGGCTACACCTTC.

The rearrangement uses TRBV6-5 and TRBJ1-2; D ambiguous. The CDR3 runs 15 residues. Per germline, CDR1 MNHEY and CDR2 SVGAGI. V was shortened by 6 bases and J by 3 bases, with 17 bases between the two germline ends. CDR3 DNA sequence: TGTGCCAGCAGAGATCTGGGAGCGCTACACTATGGCTACACCTTC. Amino acids: CASRDLGALHYGYTF.

This chain uses TRBV2 with TRBJ2-4, with a weak D call TRBD1 (5 bases). Germline CDR1 is SNHLY and CDR2 is FYNNEI. V was trimmed by 8 bases and J by 5 bases, leaving 13 bases between them. CDR3 length: 13 residues. The CDR3 reads CASVLDNENIQYF. In DNA form, the CDR3 reads TGTGCCAGCGTTCTGGACAACGAAAACATTCAGTACTTC.

The chain is built from TRBV6-1 and TRBJ2-7; D is ambiguous. Deletions cut 3 bases from V and 6 bases from J, with 6 bases between. The CDR3 is 11 residues long. Germline CDR1 is MNHNS and CDR2 is SASEGT. In DNA, the CDR3 is TGTGCCAGCAGTGATTACGGCGAGCAGTACGTC. It specifies CASSDYGEQYV.

This chain uses TRBV5-6 with TRBJ1-1, with D possibly matching TRBD1 (6 bases). Germline loops: CDR1 SGHDT, CDR2 YYEEEE. The CDR3 covers 14 residues. Trimming cost V 6 bases and J 4 bases, with 16 bases left between them. CDR3 sequence reads: CASTSDSYLTEAFF. CDR3 nucleotide sequence: TGTGCCAGCACCTCGGACAGTTACCTCACTGAAGCTTTCTTT.

The CDR3: CASSLRSWAPGATNEKLFF. The DNA for the CDR3 is TGTGCCAGCAGCTTGAGGTCCTGGGCCCCGGGAGCAACTAATGAAAAACTGTTTTTT. The chain couples TRBV5-6 to TRBJ1-4; the D is unclear. CDR1 and CDR2 from the germline V gene are SGHDT and YYEEEE. CDR3 size: 19 residues. V lost 1 base and J 0 bases, leaving 19 bases between the germline ends.

The chain couples TRBV4-2 to TRBJ2-1; 13 bases are shared with TRBD2. Unmatched junction bases numbered 9, after V lost 6 bases and J lost 7 bases. Germline loops: CDR1 LGHNA, CDR2 YNFKEQ. This CDR3 region has 16 residues. The CDR3, as DNA: TGTGCCAGCAGTCTTACTAGCGGGGGGGCCGGGAATGAGCAGTTCTTC. Residues: CASSLTSGGAGNEQFF.

The chain is built from TRBV5-1 and TRBJ2-7; D gene ambiguous. The CDR3 contains 15 residues. Trimming removed 0 bases from V and 2 bases from J, with 12 bases in between. CDR1 is SGHRS and CDR2 is YFSETQ in the germline V gene. CDR3 loop: CASSLVSLVTYEQYF. The CDR3 DNA reads as TGCGCCAGCAGCTTGGTGAGCCTCGTTACCTACGAGCAGTACTTC.

This clone has only a few counts. V is TRBV7-9 and J is TRBJ2-1; D is ambiguous. In germline, CDR1 is SEHNR, CDR2 FQNEAQ (reference sequence). V gave up 6 bases and J gave up 5 bases, with 14 bases separating them. This CDR3 region has 14 residues. The CDR3 sequence: CASSPFRNNNEQFF. The CDR3 DNA follows: TGTGCCAGCAGTCCTTTTAGAAATAACAATGAGCAGTTCTTC.

The V gene is TRBV7-9, the J gene TRBJ1-1, with no clear D. Germline CDR1 is SEHNR and CDR2 is FQNEAQ (reference sequence). The length of the CDR3 is 15 residues. The V gene lost 3 bases and the J gene lost 3 bases, with 14 bases spanning the gap. CDR3 sequence: CASSLAAAGYTEAFF. CDR3 nucleotides: TGTGCCAGCAGCTTGGCCGCCGCGGGGTACACTGAAGCTTTCTTT.

The genes are TRBV7-8 and TRBJ2-5; 8 nucleotides align to TRBD2. This CDR3 spans 14 amino acids. The V gene's germline CDR1 is SGHVS and CDR2 FQNEAQ. The V segment lost 5 bases and the J segment 5 bases; nucleotides outside the gene matches: 7. CDR3 in DNA: TGTGCCAGCAGCCCGGAGCGGGGGAGGGAGACCCAGTACTTC. It translates to CASSPERGRETQYF. The full variable domain, its missing parts supplied by reference TRBV7-8 and TRBJ2-5, is GAGVSQSPRYKVAKRGQDVALRCDPISGHVSLFWYQQALGQGPEFLTYFQNEAQLDKSGLPSDRFFAERPEGSVSTLKIQRTQQEDSAVYLCASSPERGRETQYFGPGTRLLVL.

The rearrangement joins TRBV19 to TRBJ2-3; TRBD1 is a possible D gene (5 bases). CDR1 is LNHDA and CDR2 is SQIVND in the germline V gene (reference sequence). This CDR3 comprises 14 residues. The V end was cut by 8 bases, the J end by 2 bases, with 14 bases between. DNA of the CDR3: TGTGCCAGTGGATGGGGCCGTTTCACAGATACGCAGTATTTT. Translated, it gives CASGWGRFTDTQYF.

The chain uses TRBV6-5 and TRBJ2-1; TRBD1 agrees at 7 bases. The CDR3 totals 12 residues. Looked up from germline, CDR1 is MNHEY and CDR2 is SVGAGI. V dropped 6 bases and J dropped 11; count of bases not matched to a gene: 7. CDR3 in amino acids: CASRKGQAKQFF. CDR3 DNA sequence: TGTGCCAGCAGGAAAGGACAGGCAAAGCAGTTCTTC.

Here the CDR3 reads CASSVGGLGSIAQFF. CDR3 in DNA: TGTGCCAGCAGCGTAGGGGGACTAGGTAGTATCGCGCAGTTCTTC. The V call is TRBV9, the J call TRBJ2-1, with 8 bases fitting TRBD2. Germline V gene lookup returns CDR1 SGDLS and CDR2 YYNGEE. V lost 0 bases, J lost 12 bases, and 11 bases stayed unmatched. The CDR3 covers 15 residues.

The chain has TRBV7-6 and TRBJ1-6, with 9 nucleotides matching TRBD1. CDR3 length: 16 residues. Trimming took 5 bases from V and 9 from J; bases not matched to a gene: 11. Germline values: CDR1 SGHVS, CDR2 FNYEAQ. The CDR3 here is CASSEWTGEVGSPLHF. The CDR3 coding sequence is TGTGCCAGCAGCGAATGGACAGGGGAAGTAGGTTCACCCCTCCACTTT. Combining the CDR3 with reference TRBV7-6 and TRBJ1-6 gives the whole variable domain GAGVSQSPRYKVTKRGQDVALRCDPISGHVSLYWYRQALGQGPEFLTYFNYEAQQDKSGLPNDRFSAERPEGSISTLTIQRTEQRDSAMYRCASSEWTGEVGSPLHFGNGTRLTVT.

V and J are TRBV3-1 (or the pseudogene TRBV3-2) and TRBJ2-2, with a weak D call TRBD2 (5 bases). This CDR3 has 16 amino acids. V was pared by 1 base and J by 5 bases, with 14 bases between. From germline, CDR1 is LGHDT and CDR2 YNNKEL (reference sequence). DNA for the CDR3: TGTGCCAGCAGCCAAGGGCGGGCCCTCCGAACCGGGGAGCTGTTTTTT. Amino acids: CASSQGRALRTGELFF.

The genes are TRBV5-1 and TRBJ2-4; D may be TRBD2 (5 bases). V was pared by 2 bases and J by 6 bases, with 12 bases between. Germline-derived CDR1 and CDR2 are SGHRS and YFSETQ. There are 14 residues in the CDR3. CDR3 protein: CASSLGREGNIQYF. The CDR3 DNA sequence: TGCGCCAGCAGCTTAGGGCGCGAGGGAAACATTCAGTACTTC.

This chain uses TRBV7-3 with TRBJ1-5, with TRBD1 as a possible D gene (5 bases). This CDR3 contains 17 residues. The germline V and J ends were trimmed by 7 bases and 3 bases, with 22 bases remaining between them. Germline CDR1 and CDR2: SGHTA and FQGTGA. CDR3 bases: TGTGCCAGCATCGAACCCCGAGGGAGGGGCCTCAATCAGCCCCAGCATTTT. This sequence encodes CASIEPRGRGLNQPQHF.